This entry lists 4 T cell receptor beta chains sequenced from one sample in a study of blood T cell repertoires in COVID-19. Using immunoSEQ multiplex PCR, the repertoire was profiled, and TCRdb retains in-frame clones only, with some absent. This table holds 250,000 to 350,000 clones, 87% found once. Sequencing was carried out using peripheral blood. The receptor set was obtained from a woman aged 50 to 65 who had recovered from COVID-19.

The rearrangement uses TRBV7-3 and TRBJ2-1; TRBD1 is a possible D gene (5 bases). V shed 5 bases and J shed 7 bases, with 21 bases lying between them. The CDR3 spans 16 residues. The germline V gene encodes CDR1 SGHTA and CDR2 FQGTGA. CDR3 nucleotide sequence: TGTGCCAGCAGCCCAAAAGGGGCGCCCGGTGGGAATGAGCAGTTCTTC. This codes for CASSPKGAPGGNEQFF.

This rearrangement joins TRBV10-3 to TRBJ1-3, with D possibly being TRBD1 (6 bases). The CDR3 is 14 amino acids. Per the germline V gene, CDR1 is ENHRY and CDR2 is SYGVKD. V was trimmed by 4 bases and J by 3 bases, leaving 10 bases between them. CDR3 sequence (DNA): TGTGCCATCAGTGGGTCAGGGGTTGGAAACACCATATATTTT. Translation gives CAISGSGVGNTIYF.

This rearrangement joins TRBV9 to TRBJ1-1; D call uncertain. The CDR3 has 19 amino acids. Germline values: CDR1 SGDLS, CDR2 YYNGEE. Trimming stripped 4 bases from V and 0 bases from J, with 25 bases between. CDR3 nucleotides: TGTGCCAGCAGCCACCCAGAGGCGGTCGGGAGAGAGATGAACACTGAAGCTTTCTTT. Its translation: CASSHPEAVGREMNTEAFF.

The chain has TRBV6-1 and TRBJ2-3; 7 bases agree with TRBD2. Germline V CDR1 and CDR2: MNHNS, SASEGT. The CDR3 has 16 residues. Trimming removed 0 bases from V and 7 bases from J; junction bases left unmatched: 10. CDR3 nucleotides: TGTGCCAGCAGTGAAGCGGCTAGCGGAGGGGCAAATACGCAGTATTTT. It translates to CASSEAASGGANTQYF.